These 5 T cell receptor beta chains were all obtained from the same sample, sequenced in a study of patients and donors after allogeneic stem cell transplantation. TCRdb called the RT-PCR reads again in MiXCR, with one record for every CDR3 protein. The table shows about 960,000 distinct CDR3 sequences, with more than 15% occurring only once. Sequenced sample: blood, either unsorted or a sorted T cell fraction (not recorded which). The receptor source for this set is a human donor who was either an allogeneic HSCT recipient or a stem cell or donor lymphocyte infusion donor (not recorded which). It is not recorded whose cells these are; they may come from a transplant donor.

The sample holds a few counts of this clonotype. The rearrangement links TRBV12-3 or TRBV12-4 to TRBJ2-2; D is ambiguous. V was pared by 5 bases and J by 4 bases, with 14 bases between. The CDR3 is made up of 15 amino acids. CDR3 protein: CASSPRTVRTGELFF. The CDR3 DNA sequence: TGTGCCAGCAGTCCGAGGACCGTCCGCACCGGGGAGCTGTTTTTT.

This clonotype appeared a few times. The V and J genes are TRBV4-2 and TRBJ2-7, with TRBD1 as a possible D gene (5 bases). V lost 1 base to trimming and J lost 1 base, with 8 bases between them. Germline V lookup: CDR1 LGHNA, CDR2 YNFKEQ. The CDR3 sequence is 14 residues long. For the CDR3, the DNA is TGTGCCAGCAGCCAAGTGAAGGGGTCCTACGAGCAGTACTTC. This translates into CASSQVKGSYEQYF.

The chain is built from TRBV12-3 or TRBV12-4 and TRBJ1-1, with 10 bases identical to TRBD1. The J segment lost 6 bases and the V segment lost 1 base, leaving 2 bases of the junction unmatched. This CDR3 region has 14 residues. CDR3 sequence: CASSLDGQGAEAFF. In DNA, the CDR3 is TGTGCCAGCAGTTTAGACGGACAGGGGGCTGAAGCTTTCTTT.

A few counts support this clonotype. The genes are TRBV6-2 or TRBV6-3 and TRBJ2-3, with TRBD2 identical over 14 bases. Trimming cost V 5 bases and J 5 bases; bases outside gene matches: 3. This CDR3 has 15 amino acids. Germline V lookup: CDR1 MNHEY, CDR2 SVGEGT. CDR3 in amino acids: CASSHGTSGGDTQYF. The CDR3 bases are TGTGCCAGCAGTCACGGGACTAGCGGGGGAGATACGCAGTATTTT.

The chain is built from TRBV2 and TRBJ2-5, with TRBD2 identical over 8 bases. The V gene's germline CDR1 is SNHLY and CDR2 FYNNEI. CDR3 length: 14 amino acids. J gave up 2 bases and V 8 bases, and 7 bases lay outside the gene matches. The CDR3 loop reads CASGGRGEQETQYF. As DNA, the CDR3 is TGTGCCAGCGGGGGGCGGGGGGAGCAAGAGACCCAGTACTTC.